This record concerns one TCR beta chain sequence. Authors' methods: The assay estimated nucleated cells by amplifying reference gene primers. Using immunoSEQ multiplex PCR, the repertoire was profiled, and TCRdb retains in-frame clones only, with some absent. Clone size and the V and J calls come from that table; the DNA yielded D and trimming. Here the sample spans about 210,000 clones, around 91% being singletons. The sample comes from a study of blood T cell repertoires in COVID-19. Study at large: Specimens from acute and convalescent COVID-19 originated in the United States, Italy and Spain. PBMCs, B-cell-depleted T cells, or T cells provided the cDNA or gDNA that made up the material.

Sequencing was carried out using peripheral blood. This TCR came from a woman in her forties with acute or convalescent COVID-19.

The CDR3 here is CASSLGQGNQPQHF. The CDR3 DNA follows: TGTGCCAGCAGTTTAGGACAGGGGAATCAGCCCCAGCATTTT. V and J are TRBV28 and TRBJ1-5, with 9 bases aligning to TRBD1. V lost 2 bases and J lost 4; bases outside the gene matches: 0. This CDR3 has 14 residues. The germline gives CDR1 MDHEN, CDR2 SYDVKM.